Below are 18 T cell receptor beta chains sequenced from a single sample in a study of beta chain features in type 1 diabetes. Whole-study findings and limits: Among all four CD4+ subsets, Type 1 diabetes patients had TCRB CDR3s that were moderately but significantly shorter.

As every portion of the isolated RNA was reverse transcribed, the sequencing read expressed TCRB transcripts. Profiling relied on immunoSEQ multiplex PCR, and the TCRdb table lists in-frame clones only, not all of them. The sample has a few hundred thousand clones, over 8.5% seen once; the top ten hold roughly 0.54%. No antigens are known for them. Sequencing used central memory CD4+ T cells from blood. The receptor set was obtained from a man aged 30 to 39 with type 1 diabetes.

J is TRBJ2-3 and V is TRBV7-3; D gene unclear. This CDR3 is built from 14 residues. Germline CDR1 is SGHTA and CDR2 is FQGTGA. V lost 5 bases to trimming and J lost 2 bases, with 11 bases between them. CDR3 sequence (DNA): TGTGCCAGCAGCCCCCGCAGCTTCACAGATACGCAGTATTTT. This translates into CASSPRSFTDTQYF.

This clone showed up just a few times. The rearrangement links TRBV9 to TRBJ2-1, with D possibly being TRBD2 (6 bases). Germline assignment: CDR1 SGDLS and CDR2 YYNGEE. This CDR3 comprises 17 residues. Trimming removed 3 bases from V and 4 bases from J, with 20 bases in between. The DNA for the CDR3 is TGTGCCAGCAGCGCAGTAGCCATGGCCGGAGGGTACAATGAGCAGTTCTTC. Its protein product is CASSAVAMAGGYNEQFF.

In its sample, this clone was seen a few times. This chain links TRBV30 with TRBJ2-1; D uncertain. V was clipped by 5 bases and J by 6 bases, with 17 bases between them. This CDR3 region has 14 residues. The germline CDR1 and CDR2 sequences are GTSNPN and SVGIG (reference sequence). The CDR3 DNA reads as TGTGCCTGGGGAGACCCGTCGGGTGGCAATGAGCAGTTCTTC. This sequence encodes CAWGDPSGGNEQFF.

This clone was counted only a few times. The J gene is TRBJ2-3, the V gene TRBV7-2, with 7 bases matching TRBD2. The CDR3 totals 15 residues. Per germline, CDR1 SGHTA and CDR2 FQGNSA. V shed 6 bases, J shed 5 bases, and the junction held 11 bases outside the gene matches. The CDR3 loop reads CASRPDGIAGDTQYF. CDR3 coding DNA: TGTGCCAGCAGACCGGACGGAATAGCGGGAGATACGCAGTATTTT.

The chain links TRBV10-3 to TRBJ2-1; 8 bases align to TRBD1. Germline CDR1 and CDR2: ENHRY and SYGVKD. Unmatched junction bases numbered 9, after V lost 6 bases and J lost 8 bases. The length of the CDR3 is 14 residues. DNA for the CDR3: TGTGCCATCAGCGGACAGGGCGGTATCGATGAGCAGTTCTTC. This codes for CAISGQGGIDEQFF.

This clone was observed a few times. V and J are TRBV18 and TRBJ1-2, with D possibly being TRBD1 (6 bases). V was pared by 3 bases and J by 8 bases, with 16 bases between. CDR1 and CDR2 from the germline V gene are KGHSH and LQKENI. The length of the CDR3 is 14 residues. The CDR3 sequence is CASSPSPRGGGYTF. For the CDR3, the DNA is TGTGCCAGCTCACCCTCCCCGAGAGGGGGGGGCTACACCTTC.

This clone has more than one count but fewer than ten. This chain links TRBV6-5 with TRBJ2-1, with D tentatively TRBD2 (5 bases). V lost 5 bases to trimming and J lost 10 bases, with 18 bases between them. CDR3 length: 14 residues. Germline assignment: CDR1 MNHEY and CDR2 SVGAGI. The CDR3 DNA is TGTGCCAGCAGTCCTCAGGAGGCTCGTGTAGAGCAGTTCTTC. This codes for CASSPQEARVEQFF.

This clone has just a few counts. The V call is TRBV12-1, the J call TRBJ2-1; the table gives TRBD2 as D, unverified against the DNA. TRBV12-1 is a documented pseudogene. The CDR3 is 15 residues long. CDR3 bases: TGTGCCAGCAGCTCGGGACTAGCGGACGGCAATGAGCAGTTCTTC. Translating it yields CASSSGLADGNEQFF.

J is TRBJ2-2 and V is TRBV5-4; tentatively, D is TRBD2 (6 bases). Per germline, CDR1 SGHNT and CDR2 YYREEE (reference sequence). V was trimmed by 9 bases and J by 4 bases, leaving 13 bases between them. The CDR3 is made up of 13 amino acids. CDR3 in DNA: TGTGCCATCGGCGGGGTCTCCACCGGGGAGCTGTTTTTT. Protein sequence: CAIGGVSTGELFF.

This clone was detected a few times. The sample has other DNA sequences that encode this CDR3 too. The chain joins TRBV14 to TRBJ2-7; 7 bases are shared with TRBD1. From germline, CDR1 is SGHDN and CDR2 FVKESK. V dropped 3 bases and J dropped 4; count of bases not matched to a gene: 3. The CDR3 spans 13 residues. CDR3 loop: CASSHGTAYEQYF. Here the CDR3 DNA reads TGTGCCAGCAGCCATGGGACAGCTTACGAGCAGTACTTC. Looking up the rest from reference TRBV14 and TRBJ2-7 gives the full variable domain: EAGVTQFPSHSVIEKGQTVTLRCDPISGHDNLYWYRRVMGKEIKFLLHFVKESKQDESGMPNNRFLAERTGGTYSTLKVQPAELEDSGVYFCASSHGTAYEQYFGPGTRLTVT.

This clone was detected many times. The V and J genes are TRBV28 and TRBJ2-5; a possible D gene is TRBD2 (6 bases). This CDR3 region has 13 residues. V lost 4 bases, J lost 5 bases, and 11 bases lay in between. The germline gives CDR1 MDHEN, CDR2 SYDVKM. The CDR3 DNA follows: TGTGCCAGCAGTTCCGGGGGAGTGGAGACCCAGTACTTC. This codes for CASSSGGVETQYF.

This clone occurred a few times. V and J are TRBV5-4 and TRBJ2-5; D gene ambiguous. Germline CDR1 SGHNT, CDR2 YYREEE (reference sequence). Trimming removed 2 bases at V and 7 bases at J, with 6 bases between. The length of the CDR3 is 11 residues. CDR3 region: CASSFTGTQYF. CDR3 coding DNA: TGTGCCAGCAGCTTCACGGGGACCCAGTACTTC.

A remark on this clone: A read error may produce the germline difference seen at one junction end. This sequence joins TRBV2 and TRBJ2-7; D unclear. The CDR3 consists of 14 residues. The V gene's germline CDR1 is SNHLY and CDR2 FYNNEI. CDR3 DNA: TGTGCCAGCAGTGAATCCTACTGGAACTACAAGCAGTACTTC. Protein product: CASSESYWNYKQYF.

This clone occurred a few times. This chain links TRBV7-2 with TRBJ2-1, with D possibly being TRBD1 (6 bases). This CDR3 has 13 residues. V was shortened by 3 bases and J by 9 bases, with 12 bases between the two germline ends. The germline CDR1 and CDR2 sequences are SGHTA and FQGNSA. The CDR3 bases are TGTGCCAGCAGCTTGCACAGGGTTCCTGAGCAGTTCTTC. Translating it yields CASSLHRVPEQFF.

The chain recombines TRBV7-2 with TRBJ2-7; possibly TRBD2 for D (6 bases). CDR1 is SGHTA, CDR2 FQGNSA, per germline. Trimming shortened V by 5 bases and J by 0 bases, and 11 bases separated the two germline ends. The CDR3 has 14 amino acids. The CDR3 here is CASSPRLDSYEQYF. CDR3 in DNA: TGTGCCAGCAGCCCCCGACTAGACTCCTACGAGCAGTACTTC.

This clone was found a few times. The chain combines TRBV20-1 with TRBJ2-1; the D is unclear. Trimming took off 3 bases at V and 10 bases at J, with 10 bases between the two ends. The germline V gene encodes CDR1 DFQATT and CDR2 SNEGSKA (reference sequence). The CDR3 runs to 11 residues. Here the CDR3 reads CSARKIGEQFF. CDR3 coding DNA: TGCAGTGCTAGGAAGATAGGGGAGCAGTTCTTC.

This clone turned up a few times. The J gene is TRBJ2-5, the V gene TRBV4-2, with D possibly TRBD2 on 6 matching bases. CDR3 size: 14 residues. V gave up 3 bases and J gave up 4 bases, with 12 bases separating them. The germline V gene has CDR1 LGHNA and CDR2 YNFKEQ. CDR3 DNA sequence: TGTGCCAGCAGCCAGGGACTTAGTCGAGAGACCCAGTACTTC. This translates into CASSQGLSRETQYF.

This clone was recorded at least ten times. This CDR3 reads CASSHRVGANVLTF. The CDR3 DNA is TGTGCCAGCAGTCACAGGGTTGGGGCCAACGTCCTGACTTTC. The genes are TRBV28 and TRBJ2-6; the D gene is possibly TRBD1 (6 bases). CDR1 MDHEN and CDR2 SYDVKM come from the germline V gene. Deletions cut 5 bases from V and 3 bases from J, with 8 bases between. The CDR3 extends over 14 amino acids.